These 8 T cell receptor beta chains share one sample of origin, sequenced in a study of CD8+ T cells in alopecia areata. RNA, once extracted, was reverse transcribed into cDNA for use as the sequencing template. The table came from immunoSEQ multiplex PCR; TCRdb's copy has only in-frame clones and leaves some out. The sample holds some 170,000 clones, about 48% seen once. Indicated treatment: oral pan-JAK inhibitor, 5-10 mg twice daily. The sequenced sample was CD8+ T cells sorted from blood, obtained at week 24, from a patient treated with tofacitinib. These receptors were obtained from a human donor with alopecia areata.

The chain recombines TRBV11-2 with TRBJ2-3, with a weak D call TRBD2 (5 bases). Trimming shortened V by 0 bases and J by 1 base, and 17 bases separated the two germline ends. The CDR3 length is 18 residues. CDR1 SGHAT and CDR2 FQNNGV come from the germline V gene. The CDR3 loop reads CASSLDRRLMRGTDTQYF. CDR3 DNA sequence: TGTGCCAGCAGCTTAGATCGGCGGCTGATGAGGGGCACAGATACGCAGTATTTT.

This chain connects TRBV9 to TRBJ1-2; possibly TRBD1 for D (5 bases). Germline loops: CDR1 SGDLS, CDR2 YYNGEE. This CDR3 contains 11 residues. V gave up 7 bases and J gave up 10 bases, with 14 bases separating them. DNA of the CDR3: TGTGCCAGCGTAAGGGGTCGTGACTACACCTTC. This codes for CASVRGRDYTF.

This clone has more than one count but fewer than ten. An end of the junction does not agree with germline; a read error may underlie this. J is TRBJ1-2 and V is TRBV30; the D is unclear. There are 12 residues in the CDR3. Germline CDR1 GTSNPN, CDR2 SVGIG (reference sequence). For the CDR3, the DNA is TGTGCCTGGAGTCCCGTGGGCAGGATTACCAACTTC. Protein sequence: CAWSPVGRITNF.

The CDR3 loop reads CASSLDVQGAGQPQHF. CDR3 bases: TGTGCCAGCAGCTTAGACGTACAGGGGGCGGGTCAGCCCCAGCATTTT. The V and J genes are TRBV7-2 and TRBJ1-5; 9 bases are shared with TRBD1. Germline CDR1 reads SGHTA; CDR2 reads FQGNSA. CDR3 length equals 16 residues. Trimming took 1 base from V and 6 from J; bases not matched to a gene: 7.

This chain connects TRBV11-2 to TRBJ2-5; 7 bases agree with TRBD2. Per the germline V gene, CDR1 is SGHAT and CDR2 is FQNNGV. With V trimmed by 1 base and J by 2 bases, 10 bases remained unmatched. The CDR3 consists of 17 residues. This CDR3 is CASSLGPSGALQETQYF. CDR3 bases: TGTGCCAGCAGCTTAGGACCCAGCGGGGCTTTACAAGAGACCCAGTACTTC.

This chain links TRBV29-1 with TRBJ1-2; 7 bases line up with TRBD1. Germline V gives CDR1 SQVTM, CDR2 ANQGSEA. The CDR3 is 15 amino acids. With 4 bases clipped from V and 3 bases from J, the junction kept 11 bases outside the gene matches. The CDR3 sequence: CSVGTNRGRHYGYTF. Here the CDR3 DNA reads TGCAGCGTTGGGACTAACAGGGGCCGGCACTATGGCTACACCTTC.

This clone was counted only a few times. V and J are TRBV30 and TRBJ1-1, with a weak D call TRBD1 (6 bases). The germline V gene has CDR1 GTSNPN and CDR2 SVGIG (reference sequence). This CDR3 is 15 amino acids long. V shed 3 bases and J shed 1 base, with 15 bases lying between them. In DNA, the CDR3 is TGTGCCTGGAGGGACGGACAGTGGAGGAACACTGAAGCTTTCTTT. Translated: CAWRDGQWRNTEAFF.

This chain joins TRBV15 and TRBJ1-1, with no clear D. CDR1 and CDR2 from the germline V gene are LNHNV and YYDKDF (reference sequence). The CDR3 is 12 residues long. Trimming removed 1 base from V and 8 bases from J, with 8 bases in between. CDR3 loop: CATSRAGREAFF. CDR3 coding DNA: TGTGCCACCAGCAGAGCCGGGCGGGAAGCTTTCTTT.